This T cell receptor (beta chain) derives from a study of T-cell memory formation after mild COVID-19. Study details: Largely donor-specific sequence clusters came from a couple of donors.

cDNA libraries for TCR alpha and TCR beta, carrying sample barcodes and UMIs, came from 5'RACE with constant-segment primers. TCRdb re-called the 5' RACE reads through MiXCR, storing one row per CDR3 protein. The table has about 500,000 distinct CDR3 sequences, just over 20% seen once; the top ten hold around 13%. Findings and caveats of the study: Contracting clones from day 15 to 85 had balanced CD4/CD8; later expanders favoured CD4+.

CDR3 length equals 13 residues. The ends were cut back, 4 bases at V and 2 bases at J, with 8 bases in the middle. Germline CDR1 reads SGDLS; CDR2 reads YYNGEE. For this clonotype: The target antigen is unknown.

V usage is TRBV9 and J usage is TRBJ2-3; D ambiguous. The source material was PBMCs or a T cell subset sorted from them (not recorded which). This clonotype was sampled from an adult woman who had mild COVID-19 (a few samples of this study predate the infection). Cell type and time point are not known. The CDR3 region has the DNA TGTGCCAGCAGCCGCGCGTCCACAGATACGCAGTATTTT. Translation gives CASSRASTDTQYF.